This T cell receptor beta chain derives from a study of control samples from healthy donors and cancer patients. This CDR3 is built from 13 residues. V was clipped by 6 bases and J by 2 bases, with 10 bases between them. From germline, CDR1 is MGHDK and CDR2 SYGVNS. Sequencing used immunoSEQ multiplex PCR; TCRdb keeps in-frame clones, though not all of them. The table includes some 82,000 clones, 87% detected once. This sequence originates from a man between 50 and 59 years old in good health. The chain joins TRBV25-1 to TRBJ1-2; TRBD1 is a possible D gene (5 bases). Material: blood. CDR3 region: CASSGGLNYGYTF. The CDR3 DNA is TGTGCCAGCAGCGGGGGACTAAACTATGGCTACACCTTC.